These 5 T cell receptor beta chains came from one sample sequenced in a study of shared clonotypes between healthy human individuals (dated by TCRdb to about 2020). Library preparation used the immunoSEQ multiplex PCR assay. TCRdb took this table from immuneACCESS and kept in-frame rearrangements with V and J called. Such tables lack part of the clones; where checked against another copy, unresolved V genes explain under half of the gap, and the rest is unexplained. The sample contains some 2 million clones, roughly 94% of them found a single time. About 1.1% of the sample is taken by the ten largest. CD8 naive samples were CD45RO-negative cells positively selected for CCR7, giving a CD45RA+CCR7+ population that excluded TemRA cells. Material for sequencing was naive CD8+ T cells sorted from blood. This sample's cell subset or site label indicates: CD45RA+CCR7+. These receptors all stem from a man aged 18 to 35 in good health.

The V gene is TRBV5-4, the J gene TRBJ2-1; 7 nucleotides line up with TRBD1. CDR1 is SGHNT and CDR2 is YYREEE in the germline V gene (reference sequence). The CDR3 loop spans 14 amino acids. V dropped 1 base and J dropped 15; count of bases not matched to a gene: 13. CDR3 in DNA: TGTGCCAGCAGCTTGATCATCGTAGGGACAGAAACGTTCTTC. This gives the protein CASSLIIVGTETFF. Drawing the rest from reference TRBV5-4 and TRBJ2-1, the complete variable domain is ETGVTQSPTHLIKTRGQQVTLRCSSQSGHNTVSWYQQALGQGPQFIFQYYREEENGRGNFPPRFSGLQFPNYSSELNVNALELDDSALYLCASSLIIVGTETFFGPGTRLTVL.

CDR3 sequence (DNA): TGTGCCAGCAGCTCGGAAGGCCCTGAAGCTTTCTTT. Its protein product is CASSSEGPEAFF. V and J are TRBV5-4 and TRBJ1-1; D not resolved. CDR1 is SGHNT, CDR2 YYREEE, per germline (reference sequence). Trimming took 3 bases from V and 6 from J, leaving 9 bases between them. This CDR3 is 12 amino acids long.

The V and J genes are TRBV2 and TRBJ1-6; D is possibly TRBD1 (5 bases). The V and J ends lost 7 bases and 5 bases respectively, with 21 bases between them. Germline CDR1 and CDR2: SNHLY and FYNNEI. This CDR3 has 17 residues. CDR3 amino acids: CASTKSAPGGDNSPLHF. In DNA form, the CDR3 reads TGTGCCAGCACCAAGTCGGCACCTGGGGGAGATAATTCACCCCTCCACTTT.

This clone was observed once. The chain carries TRBV7-9 and TRBJ2-2; TRBD2 might be the D (6 bases). This CDR3 comprises 16 residues. The germline V gene encodes CDR1 SEHNR and CDR2 FQNEAQ (reference sequence). V lost 5 bases and J lost 1, with 14 bases in between. The CDR3 is CASSPDWRENTGELFF. CDR3 in DNA: TGTGCCAGCAGCCCTGACTGGCGGGAGAACACCGGGGAGCTGTTTTTT.

This rearrangement joins TRBV11-2 to TRBJ1-2, with unresolved D. The CDR3 runs 12 residues. V was clipped by 5 bases and J by 4 bases, with 8 bases between them. CDR1 is SGHAT, CDR2 FQNNGV, per germline. In nucleotides, the CDR3 is TGTGCCAGCAGCGCCGCCGGCTATGGCTACACCTTC. It yields the protein CASSAAGYGYTF.